Each of the 21 T cell receptor beta chains below was sequenced from the same sample in a study of shared clonotypes between healthy human individuals. TCRdb's copy holds only in-frame clones and misses some; the assay was immunoSEQ multiplex PCR. The table lists 1,400,000 or so clones, approximately 98.5% of them singletons. The sequencing input was naive CD4+ T cells sorted from blood. Sample subset: CD45RA+ positively selected. The receptor set was obtained from a man aged 25-45 years in good health.

This clone was seen only once. The chain has TRBV6-1 and TRBJ2-7; D gene uncertain. The CDR3 runs 13 residues. Trimming removed 7 bases from V and 0 bases from J, with 10 bases in between. Per the germline V gene, CDR1 is MNHNS and CDR2 is SASEGT. The CDR3 coding sequence is TGTGCCAGCAACCGTAGAAGCTCCTACGAGCAGTACTTC. It yields the protein CASNRRSSYEQYF.

The chain is built from TRBV18 and TRBJ2-2, with unresolved D. The CDR3 covers 15 residues. V was shortened by 2 bases and J by 2 bases, with 9 bases between the two germline ends. Per the germline V gene, CDR1 is KGHSH and CDR2 is LQKENI. CDR3 sequence (DNA): TGTGCCAGCTCACCAGAACAGATCAACACCGGGGAGCTGTTTTTT. Encoded protein: CASSPEQINTGELFF.

The rearrangement joins TRBV5-1 to TRBJ1-2; the D is unclear. Trimming took 0 bases from V and 4 from J, leaving 10 bases between them. CDR1 and CDR2 (germline): SGHRS, YFSETQ. There are 14 residues in the CDR3. CDR3 sequence: CASSLVAQGYGYTF. CDR3 DNA: TGCGCCAGCAGCTTGGTGGCACAAGGCTATGGCTACACCTTC.

The chain is built from TRBV29-1 and TRBJ2-3, with 9 bases matching TRBD1. CDR1 is SQVTM, CDR2 ANQGSEA, per germline. V shed 2 bases, J shed 5 bases, and the junction held 5 bases outside the gene matches. CDR3 size: 14 residues. The CDR3 DNA reads as TGCAGCGTTGAAAGGACAGGGGACCAAGATACGCAGTATTTT. Translation: CSVERTGDQDTQYF.

This clone is a singleton in its sample. The chain is built from TRBV5-4 and TRBJ2-1, with TRBD2 identical over 7 bases. This CDR3 is 15 amino acids long. Germline V gene sequence: CDR1 SGHNT, CDR2 YYREEE (reference sequence). Trimming at V came to 1 base and at J to 2 bases, leaving 3 bases not matched to a gene. CDR3 DNA: TGTGCCAGCAGCTTGAGCGGGACCACCTACAATGAGCAGTTCTTC. It yields the protein CASSLSGTTYNEQFF.

V is TRBV30 and J is TRBJ2-7; 9 bases line up with TRBD2. Germline loops: CDR1 GTSNPN, CDR2 SVGIG (reference sequence). J lost 12 bases, V lost 4 bases, and 7 bases had no gene match. CDR3 length: 11 residues. CDR3 in amino acids: CAWMAGGPPYF. In DNA form, the CDR3 reads TGTGCCTGGATGGCGGGAGGGCCTCCGTACTTC.

J is TRBJ1-2 and V is TRBV27, with 7 bases lining up with TRBD1. This CDR3 contains 15 residues. The V and J ends lost 3 bases and 2 bases, in that order; junction bases with no gene match: 6. Per the germline V gene, CDR1 is MNHEY and CDR2 is SMNVEV (reference sequence). The CDR3 nucleotides are TGTGCCAGCAGTTTTCGGGACAGAAGGAACTATGGCTACACCTTC. It specifies CASSFRDRRNYGYTF.

This sequence joins TRBV9 and TRBJ1-2; perhaps TRBD1 as D (5 bases). The germline V and J ends were trimmed by 7 bases and 2 bases, with 12 bases remaining between them. The CDR3 is made up of 13 amino acids. Germline V gene lookup returns CDR1 SGDLS and CDR2 YYNGEE. The CDR3 sequence is CASGAAINYGYTF. CDR3 DNA: TGTGCCAGCGGGGCAGCTATAAACTATGGCTACACCTTC.

The V and J genes are TRBV11-2 and TRBJ1-1; TRBD1 matches 7 bases. This CDR3 is built from 15 residues. Germline-derived CDR1 and CDR2 are SGHAT and FQNNGV. J lost 7 bases, V lost 4 bases, and 12 bases had no gene match. The CDR3 DNA reads TGTGCCAGCAGCTCCCCTCGGGACAGATCCAGTGAAGCTTTCTTT. This translates into CASSSPRDRSSEAFF.

The chain links TRBV6-5 to TRBJ2-7; possible D gene TRBD1, 6 bases. The V end lost 6 bases, the J end lost 6 bases, and 12 bases lay between the germline ends. Germline CDR1 reads MNHEY; CDR2 reads SVGAGI. The length of the CDR3 is 12 residues. In DNA, the CDR3 is TGTGCCAGCAGCCAGGGGAGCGCCGAGCAGTACTTC. As protein: CASSQGSAEQYF.

The chain is built from TRBV5-1 and TRBJ2-7; TRBD1 agrees at 9 bases. Trimming cost V 3 bases and J 6 bases; bases outside gene matches: 16. The CDR3 extends over 17 amino acids. In germline, CDR1 is SGHRS, CDR2 YFSETQ. The CDR3 protein is CASSSTTGGGLPPEQYF. The CDR3 DNA is TGCGCCAGCAGCTCAACTACAGGGGGCGGACTCCCACCCGAGCAGTACTTC.

The V call is TRBV5-1, the J call TRBJ2-7; 10 bases line up with TRBD2. CDR1 SGHRS and CDR2 YFSETQ come from the germline V gene. Unmatched junction bases numbered 7, after V lost 3 bases and J lost 1 base. The CDR3 sequence is 16 residues long. CDR3 coding DNA: TGCGCCAGCAGCTCAGAGGGGACTAGCGCTTCCTACGAGCAGTACTTC. Translated: CASSSEGTSASYEQYF.

Regarding this clone: This sample includes further DNA sequences coding for the same CDR3. The chain links TRBV7-9 to TRBJ2-3, with 11 bases matching TRBD2. Germline lookup yields CDR1 SEHNR and CDR2 FQNEAQ (reference sequence). The CDR3 extends over 16 amino acids. Trimming took 3 bases from V and 2 from J; bases not matched to a gene: 4. CDR3 in amino acids: CASSFGTSGSTDTQYF. The CDR3 nucleotides read TGTGCCAGCAGCTTCGGGACTAGCGGATCCACAGATACGCAGTATTTT.

This chain uses TRBV18 with TRBJ1-2; D is ambiguous. Per germline, CDR1 KGHSH and CDR2 LQKENI. The CDR3 spans 17 residues. With 0 bases removed from V and 3 bases from J, the gap between germline ends came to 17 bases. CDR3 loop: CASSPPPSRTLDYGYTF. The CDR3 DNA reads TGTGCCAGCTCACCACCTCCGTCGCGTACCCTAGACTATGGCTACACCTTC.

As to this clone: Other DNA sequences in this specimen translate into the identical CDR3. J is TRBJ2-2 and V is TRBV18; D ambiguous. Germline V gene sequence: CDR1 KGHSH, CDR2 LQKENI. V dropped 5 bases and J dropped 1 base, with 5 bases sitting between them. The CDR3 has 13 amino acids. The CDR3 sequence: CASSTKNTGELFF. CDR3 coding DNA: TGTGCCAGCTCAACCAAGAACACCGGGGAGCTGTTTTTT.

V is TRBV20-1 and J is TRBJ2-7; no reliable D call. Trimming pared 2 bases from V and 6 bases from J, leaving 8 bases between. The CDR3 consists of 11 residues. The germline V gene encodes CDR1 DFQATT and CDR2 SNEGSKA (reference sequence). CDR3 amino acids: CSARTLGEQYF. CDR3 in DNA: TGCAGTGCTAGAACGCTAGGCGAGCAGTACTTC.

The chain has TRBV28 and TRBJ1-5; 9 bases align to TRBD1. CDR3 length: 18 amino acids. V lost 2 bases, J lost 1 base, and 9 bases stayed unmatched. Germline CDR1 and CDR2: MDHEN and SYDVKM. The CDR3 DNA reads TGTGCCAGCAGTTTAATGGTCGGACAGGGGAGCAGCAATCAGCCCCAGCATTTT. It yields the protein CASSLMVGQGSSNQPQHF.

The chain joins TRBV11-3 to TRBJ2-1, with a possible D match to TRBD2 (6 bases). V lost 5 bases to trimming and J lost 10 bases, with 15 bases between them. The germline gives CDR1 SGHNT, CDR2 YENEEA. CDR3 length: 13 amino acids. Here the CDR3 reads CASSPGQGGEQFF. The CDR3 coding sequence is TGTGCCAGCAGCCCTGGTCAGGGAGGCGAGCAGTTCTTC.

The chain couples TRBV11-1 to TRBJ2-1; no clear D. CDR3 length: 12 amino acids. V lost 5 bases, J lost 9 bases, and 11 bases lay in between. Germline CDR1 reads SGHAT; CDR2 reads FQDESV (reference sequence). The CDR3 is CASSAGVGEQFF. CDR3 in DNA: TGTGCCAGCAGCGCTGGGGTGGGTGAGCAGTTCTTC.

The J gene is TRBJ2-1, the V gene TRBV7-9; D unresolved. The ends were cut back, 2 bases at V and 4 bases at J, with 21 bases in the middle. Germline V lookup: CDR1 SEHNR, CDR2 FQNEAQ (reference sequence). There are 18 residues in the CDR3. CDR3 protein: CASSLNARSRGEYNEQFF. CDR3 sequence (DNA): TGTGCCAGCAGCTTAAACGCCCGGTCGAGAGGCGAATACAATGAGCAGTTCTTC.

In this sample, this clone turned up once. The chain joins TRBV5-5 to TRBJ2-3; 11 positions match TRBD2. The CDR3 totals 15 residues. CDR1 SGHKS and CDR2 YYEKEE come from the germline V gene (reference sequence). V was pared by 4 bases and J by 10 bases, with 11 bases of the junction left unmatched. The CDR3 DNA follows: TGTGCCAGCAGCCCGGATCCTAGCGGGAGGAAGGCGCAGTATTTT. This sequence encodes CASSPDPSGRKAQYF.